The clone carrying this T cell receptor (beta chain) was observed a handful of times. The record originates from a study of cytomegalovirus exposure and HLA in healthy donors. The PCR contained 60 Vbeta and 13 Jbeta primers. How the authors handled the data: Later analysis identified some 80 million unique TCR beta chains, approximately 11 million shared. Clones were sequenced by immunoSEQ multiplex PCR, and TCRdb holds only the in-frame ones, with some missing. V and J calls and clone size are given by that table; D and trimming were obtained from the DNA. The sample records some 170,000 clones, 65% to 75% being singletons. This TCR came from a human donor in good health. Specimen: PBMCs.

In DNA, the CDR3 is TGTGCCAGCAGCTTAGGAGGGAGCGGCTATGGCTACACCTTC. Translated, it gives CASSLGGSGYGYTF. The chain has TRBV7-2 and TRBJ1-2; D call uncertain. Trimming cost V 1 base and J 4 bases, with 10 bases left between them. The CDR3 has 14 residues. The V gene's germline CDR1 is SGHTA and CDR2 FQGNSA.